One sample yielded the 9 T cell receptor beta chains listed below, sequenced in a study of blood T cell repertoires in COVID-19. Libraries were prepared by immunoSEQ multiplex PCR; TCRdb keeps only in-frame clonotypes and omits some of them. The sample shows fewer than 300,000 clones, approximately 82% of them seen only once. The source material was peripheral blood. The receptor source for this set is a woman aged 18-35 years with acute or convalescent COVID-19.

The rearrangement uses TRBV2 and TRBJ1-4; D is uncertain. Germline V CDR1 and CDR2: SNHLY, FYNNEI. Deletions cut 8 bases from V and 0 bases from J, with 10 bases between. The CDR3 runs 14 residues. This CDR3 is CASCGVATNEKLFF. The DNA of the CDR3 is TGTGCCAGCTGCGGGGTAGCAACTAATGAAAAACTGTTTTTT.

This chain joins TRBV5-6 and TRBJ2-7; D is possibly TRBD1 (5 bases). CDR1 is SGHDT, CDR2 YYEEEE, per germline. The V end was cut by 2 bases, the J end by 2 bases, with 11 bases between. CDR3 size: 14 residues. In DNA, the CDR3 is TGTGCCAGCAGCTTCGGGCAGGGAACCTACGAGCAGTACTTC. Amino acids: CASSFGQGTYEQYF.

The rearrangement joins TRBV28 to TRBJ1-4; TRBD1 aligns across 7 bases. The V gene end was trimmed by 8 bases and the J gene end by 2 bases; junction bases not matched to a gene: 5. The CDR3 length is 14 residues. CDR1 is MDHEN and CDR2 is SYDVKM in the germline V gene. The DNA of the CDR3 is TGTGCCAGCTCTTCAGGGGGTACTAATGAAAAACTGTTTTTT. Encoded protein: CASSSGGTNEKLFF.

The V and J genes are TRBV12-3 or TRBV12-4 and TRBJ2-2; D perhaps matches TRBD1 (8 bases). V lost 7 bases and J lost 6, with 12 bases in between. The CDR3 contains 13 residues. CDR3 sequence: CASNTGGAGELFF. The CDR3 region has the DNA TGTGCCAGCAATACAGGGGGGGCCGGGGAGCTGTTTTTT.

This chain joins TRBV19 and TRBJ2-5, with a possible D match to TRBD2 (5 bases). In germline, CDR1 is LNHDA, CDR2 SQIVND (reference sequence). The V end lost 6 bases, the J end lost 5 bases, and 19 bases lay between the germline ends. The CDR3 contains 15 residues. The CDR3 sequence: CASSPSWSSGETQYF. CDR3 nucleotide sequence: TGTGCCAGTAGCCCCTCTTGGTCCTCGGGGGAGACCCAGTACTTC.

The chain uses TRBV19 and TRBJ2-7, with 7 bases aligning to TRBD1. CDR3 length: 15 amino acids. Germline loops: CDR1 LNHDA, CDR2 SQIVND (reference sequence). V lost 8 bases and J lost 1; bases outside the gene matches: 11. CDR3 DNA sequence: TGTGCCAGTGCCCCCCGAGGGGGCCCATCCTACGAGCAGTACTTC. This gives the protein CASAPRGGPSYEQYF.

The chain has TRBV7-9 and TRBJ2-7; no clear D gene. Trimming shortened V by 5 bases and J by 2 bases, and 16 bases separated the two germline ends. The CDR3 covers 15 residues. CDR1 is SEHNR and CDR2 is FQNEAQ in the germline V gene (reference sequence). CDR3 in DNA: TGTGCCAGCAGCCCTCGTTCCGGCGGAACCTACGAGCAGTACTTC. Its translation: CASSPRSGGTYEQYF.

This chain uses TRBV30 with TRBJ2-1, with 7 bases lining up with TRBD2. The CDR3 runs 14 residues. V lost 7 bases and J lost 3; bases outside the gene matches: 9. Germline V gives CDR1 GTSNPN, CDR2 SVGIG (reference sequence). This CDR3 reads CASQGGGVYNEQFF. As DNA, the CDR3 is TGTGCCTCCCAGGGTGGGGGGGTCTACAATGAGCAGTTCTTC.

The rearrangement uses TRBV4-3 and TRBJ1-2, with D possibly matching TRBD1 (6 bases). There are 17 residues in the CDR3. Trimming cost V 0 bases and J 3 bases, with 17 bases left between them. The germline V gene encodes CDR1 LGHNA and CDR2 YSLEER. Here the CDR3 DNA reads TGCGCCAGCAGCCAAGATAGAGGGGGAGAGGGCCACTATGGCTACACCTTC. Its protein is CASSQDRGGEGHYGYTF.